This entry describes one T cell receptor (beta chain). Its antigen remains undetermined. Base qualities were left out, and no much larger clone turns up one base away. For CDR1 and CDR2, the germline V gene lists SGHVS and FNYEAQ. From its cysteine to its phenylalanine, the CDR3 spans 17 amino acids. Only the CDR3 portion is preserved as DNA: 51 bases, with reading frame beginning at the first base. Trimming takes 5 bases from V and 3 bases from J, and the germline ends sit 23 bases apart. The source of the sample is a study of control samples from healthy donors and cancer patients (dated by TCRdb to the early 2020s). Libraries were made using the immunoSEQ multiplex PCR assay. TCRdb stores this immuneACCESS table with in-frame sequences only. Part of the clones is absent; in the studies checked, under half of the shortfall reflects unresolved V genes, and no reason is known for the rest. Across this sample there are more than 150,000 clones, with roughly 90% seen only once. The top ten clones comprise 0.65% to 0.75% of the sample.

The chain is made from TRBV7-6 and TRBJ2-7; the D segment may tentatively be TRBD1 or TRBD2, each giving 7 matched bases. Input material: blood. The clonotype was recovered from a woman aged 25 to 45 in good health. The CDR3 in this case is CASSPKQGTILLYEQYF. The DNA sequence is TGTGCCAGCAGCCCGAAACAGGGGACTATCCTCCTCTACGAGCAGTACTTC.